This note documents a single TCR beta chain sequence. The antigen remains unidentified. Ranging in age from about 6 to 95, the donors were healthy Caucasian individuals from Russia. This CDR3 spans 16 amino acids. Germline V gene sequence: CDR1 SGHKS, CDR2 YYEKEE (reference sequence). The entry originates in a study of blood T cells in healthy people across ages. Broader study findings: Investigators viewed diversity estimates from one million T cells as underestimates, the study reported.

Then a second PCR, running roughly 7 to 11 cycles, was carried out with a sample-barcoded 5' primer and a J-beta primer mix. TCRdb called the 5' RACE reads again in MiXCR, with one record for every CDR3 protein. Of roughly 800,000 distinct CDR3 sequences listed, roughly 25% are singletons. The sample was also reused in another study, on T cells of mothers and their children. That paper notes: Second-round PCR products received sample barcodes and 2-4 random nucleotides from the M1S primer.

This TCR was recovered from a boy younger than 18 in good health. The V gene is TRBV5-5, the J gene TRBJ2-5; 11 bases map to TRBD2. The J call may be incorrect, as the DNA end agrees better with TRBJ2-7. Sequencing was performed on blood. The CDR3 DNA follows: TGTGCCAGCAGCCCCAGACTAGCGGGGTCTACCTACGAGCAGTACTTC. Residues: CASSPRLAGSTYEQYF.